Sequencing of this T cell receptor beta chain was carried out in a study of blood T cells in healthy people across ages. Notes on the study in general: It was the long-lived donors that had more naive CD4+ cells and higher diversity than aged donors. Roughly linear age-related decline in beta diversity appeared, significant by age about 37.

The authors isolated at least 6.5 million PBMCs per sample. About this clonotype itself: Antigen unknown.

The CDR3 spans 16 residues. Germline V CDR1 and CDR2: SGHTA, FQGNSA. V shed 5 bases, J shed 7 bases, and the junction held 14 bases outside the gene matches. The authors ran a second PCR of 7 to 11 cycles using a sample-barcoded 5' primer and a J-beta primer mix. One entry per CDR3 protein results from TCRdb running MiXCR on the 5' RACE reads. The table shows roughly 1.5 million distinct CDR3 sequences, with approximately 42% occurring only once. Sequencing was carried out using blood. The chain couples TRBV7-2 to TRBJ2-1, with TRBD2 identical over 7 bases. This sequence was found in a woman aged 18-30 years in good health. CDR3 amino acids: CASSRGGAGFRNEQFF. The CDR3 region has the DNA TGTGCCAGCAGCCGGGGAGGAGCGGGATTTAGGAATGAGCAGTTCTTC. Full variable domain (remainder filled in from reference TRBV7-2 and TRBJ2-1): GAGVSQSPSNKVTEKGKDVELRCDPISGHTALYWYRQSLGQGLEFLIYFQGNSAPDKSGLPSDRFSAERTGGSVSTLTIQRTQQEDSAVYLCASSRGGAGFRNEQFFGPGTRLTVL.